This TCR beta chain was recorded in a study of response to subunit inactivated influenza vaccine. Study-level findings and limits: The authors suggested that every seasonal influenza vaccination recruits few new T cells.

This CDR3 contains 11 residues. Germline V gene sequence: CDR1 KGHDR, CDR2 SFDVKD. Deletions cut 9 bases from V and 11 bases from J, with 13 bases between. About this clonotype itself: Its specificity is not known.

TCRdb processed the RT-PCR reads anew with MiXCR; each CDR3 protein has one entry. The sample lists some 180,000 distinct CDR3 sequences; around 9% were seen once. This chain links TRBV24-1 with TRBJ2-1; no firm D call. This TCR was sampled from a man between 50 and 59 years old who received an inactivated influenza vaccine. This specimen consisted of non-naive T cells sorted from PBMCs, obtained on the day of vaccination. CDR3: CATLDGGQQFF. CDR3 DNA sequence: TGTGCCACCCTTGACGGTGGGCAGCAGTTCTTC.